This entry lists 19 T cell receptor beta chains sequenced from one sample in a study of blood T cells in healthy people across ages. A second PCR, run for roughly 7 to 11 cycles, used a sample-barcoded 5' primer plus a J-beta primer mix. TCRdb reprocessed the 5' RACE reads via MiXCR and lists one record per CDR3 protein. The sample holds hundreds of thousands of distinct CDR3 sequences, around half seen once. Sample: blood. The receptor set was obtained from a man older than 75 in good health.

This clonotype was seen many times. The V call is TRBV20-1, the J call TRBJ1-1; D is ambiguous. The CDR3 loop spans 13 amino acids. The germline gives CDR1 DFQATT, CDR2 SNEGSKA (reference sequence). Trimming removed 1 base from V and 0 bases from J, with 6 bases in between. CDR3 loop: CSARVQLNTEAFF. DNA of the CDR3: TGCAGTGCTAGAGTACAGTTGAACACTGAAGCTTTCTTT.

The chain couples TRBV27 to TRBJ2-1, with 10 bases aligning to TRBD2. Germline lookup yields CDR1 MNHEY and CDR2 SMNVEV (reference sequence). V trimming: 4 bases; J trimming: 7 bases; junction bases outside the gene matches: 4. CDR3 size: 14 residues. CDR3 region: CASSSTTSGNEQFF. CDR3 nucleotides: TGTGCCAGCAGTTCAACGACTAGCGGGAATGAGCAGTTCTTC.

The chain couples TRBV18 to TRBJ2-5, with D possibly matching TRBD1 (6 bases). This CDR3 contains 15 residues. V was trimmed by 3 bases and J by 4 bases, leaving 15 bases between them. From germline, CDR1 is KGHSH and CDR2 LQKENI. As DNA, the CDR3 is TGTGCCAGCTCACCTAGGGACATCGGTGGAGAGACCCAGTACTTC. Its translation: CASSPRDIGGETQYF.

The chain recombines TRBV27 with TRBJ2-1, with 7 bases aligning to TRBD2. The CDR3 has 12 residues. The germline gives CDR1 MNHEY, CDR2 SMNVEV (reference sequence). Trimming took 5 bases from V and 9 from J; bases not matched to a gene: 4. CDR3 sequence: CASSRGGFEQFF. The DNA for the CDR3 is TGTGCCAGCAGTAGGGGAGGGTTTGAGCAGTTCTTC.

The table lists this clonotype with a few counts. This rearrangement joins TRBV9 to TRBJ2-7; D is ambiguous. CDR1 is SGDLS and CDR2 is YYNGEE in the germline V gene. The CDR3 spans 15 residues. Trimming took 1 base from V and 0 from J, leaving 11 bases between them. This chain's CDR3 is CASSVNEASSYEQYF. CDR3 DNA: TGTGCCAGCAGCGTAAACGAGGCCAGCTCCTACGAGCAGTACTTC. Supplemented by reference TRBV9 and TRBJ2-7, the full variable domain reads DSGVTQTPKHLITATGQRVTLRCSPRSGDLSVYWYQQSLDQGLQFLIQYYNGEERAKGNILERFSAQQFPDLHSELNLSSLELGDSALYFCASSVNEASSYEQYFGPGTRLTVT.

This clonotype was detected only a few times. This sequence joins TRBV25-1 and TRBJ1-2, with D unresolved. V was shortened by 2 bases and J by 3 bases, with 7 bases between the two germline ends. The CDR3 covers 13 residues. The germline V gene has CDR1 MGHDK and CDR2 SYGVNS. The DNA for the CDR3 is TGTGCCAGCAGTGAACCGGGAGACTATGGCTACACCTTC. Translating gives CASSEPGDYGYTF.

There are a few counts of this clonotype. V and J are TRBV20-1 and TRBJ2-3; a weak D match, TRBD2 (5 bases). V was cut by 5 bases and J by 1 base, with 13 bases left in between. The CDR3 is 14 amino acids. Germline V gene lookup returns CDR1 DFQATT and CDR2 SNEGSKA (reference sequence). The CDR3 coding sequence is TGCAGTGCTTCTCGACTGGGAGGCACAGATACGCAGTATTTT. Residues: CSASRLGGTDTQYF.

This clonotype was picked up a small number of times. The chain employs TRBV2 and TRBJ2-5; 7 nucleotides align to TRBD2. V trimming: 6 bases; J trimming: 2 bases; junction bases outside the gene matches: 9. CDR3 length: 15 amino acids. CDR1 is SNHLY, CDR2 FYNNEI, per germline. CDR3 in DNA: TGTGCCAGCAGCCCTCTGGGACTACCTCAAGAGACCCAGTACTTC. Translated, it gives CASSPLGLPQETQYF. Full variable domain (missing parts from reference TRBV2 and TRBJ2-5): EPEVTQTPSHQVTQMGQEVILRCVPISNHLYFYWYRQILGQKVEFLVSFYNNEISEKSEIFDDQFSVERPDGSNFTLKIRSTKLEDSAMYFCASSPLGLPQETQYFGPGTRLLVL.

V usage is TRBV4-2 and J usage is TRBJ2-1; D may correspond to TRBD1 or TRBD2 (5 bases each). CDR3 size: 17 residues. Trimming took 2 bases from V and 3 from J, leaving 17 bases between them. The germline V gene has CDR1 LGHNA and CDR2 YNFKEQ. The CDR3 DNA follows: TGTGCCAGCAGCCAATCAGGGACCGGGACCCTCTACAATGAGCAGTTCTTC. It codes for CASSQSGTGTLYNEQFF.

At least ten counts were recorded for this clonotype. CDR3 residues: CAISEPGQGDEQYF. CDR3 sequence (DNA): TGTGCCATCAGTGAACCGGGACAGGGGGACGAGCAGTACTTC. V and J are TRBV10-3 and TRBJ2-7; 11 bases line up with TRBD1. Trimming removed 3 bases from V and 5 bases from J; junction bases left unmatched: 3. The germline CDR1 and CDR2 sequences are ENHRY and SYGVKD. CDR3 size: 14 residues.

This clonotype was picked up many times. V gene TRBV12-3 or TRBV12-4 combines with J gene TRBJ2-7; TRBD1 matches at 7 bases. This CDR3 has 13 amino acids. V lost 6 bases, J lost 3 bases, and 5 bases stayed unmatched. Here the CDR3 reads CASSSRDSYEQYF. The CDR3 DNA is TGTGCCAGCAGCTCACGGGACAGCTACGAGCAGTACTTC.

This chain uses TRBV2 with TRBJ2-5; 7 bases are shared with TRBD2. Unmatched junction bases numbered 13, after V lost 7 bases and J lost 5 bases. The germline gives CDR1 SNHLY, CDR2 FYNNEI. This CDR3 region has 15 residues. In nucleotides, the CDR3 is TGTGCCAGCACGCCGGCGAGGGAGGGCTTTGAGACCCAGTACTTC. It codes for CASTPAREGFETQYF.

CDR3 amino acids: CASSPPNRVGEQFF. DNA for the CDR3: TGTGCCAGCTCACCACCGAACAGGGTTGGTGAGCAGTTCTTC. The chain has TRBV18 and TRBJ2-1; possible D gene TRBD1, 6 bases. Trimming pared 0 bases from V and 9 bases from J, leaving 12 bases between. The CDR3 loop spans 14 amino acids. Germline V CDR1 and CDR2: KGHSH, LQKENI.

This clonotype came up a few times. The rearrangement links TRBV12-3 or TRBV12-4 to TRBJ2-1; tentative D call: TRBD2 (5 bases). The CDR3 totals 16 residues. V lost 2 bases, J lost 2 bases, and 13 bases lay in between. The CDR3 DNA sequence: TGTGCCAGCAGTTTATTAGGGAGTGTGCCCTACAATGAGCAGTTCTTC. Encoded protein: CASSLLGSVPYNEQFF.

This clonotype was counted only a few times. The rearrangement links TRBV5-6 to TRBJ2-1; D possibly matches TRBD1 or TRBD2 (6 bases each). The length of the CDR3 is 14 residues. Trimming removed 4 bases from V and 3 bases from J, with 11 bases in between. Germline V gene lookup returns CDR1 SGHDT and CDR2 YYEEEE. The CDR3 sequence is CASSRRGVYNEQFF. DNA for the CDR3: TGTGCCAGCAGCCGGAGGGGGGTCTACAATGAGCAGTTCTTC.

V and J are TRBV27 and TRBJ1-2, with D unclear. The CDR3 is 14 amino acids. CDR1 and CDR2 (germline): MNHEY, SMNVEV (reference sequence). The germline V and J ends were trimmed by 1 base and 8 bases, with 14 bases remaining between them. Here the CDR3 DNA reads TGTGCCAGCAGTTTATTACGGGGAACGCGGGGCTACACCTTC. Its protein product is CASSLLRGTRGYTF.

The genes are TRBV29-1 and TRBJ2-4; either TRBD1 or TRBD2 may fit D (7 bases each). Germline lookup yields CDR1 SQVTM and CDR2 ANQGSEA. The V and J ends lost 4 bases and 6 bases respectively, with 19 bases between them. The CDR3 runs 15 residues. The CDR3 sequence: CSVGGGRGLGNIQYF. CDR3 bases: TGCAGCGTTGGCGGAGGGAGGGGGCTAGGAAACATTCAGTACTTC. The full variable domain, completed using reference TRBV29-1 and TRBJ2-4, is SAVISQKPSRDICQRGTSLTIQCQVDSQVTMMFWYRQQPGQSLTLIATANQGSEATYESGFVIDKFPISRPNLTFSTLTVSNMSPEDSSIYLCSVGGGRGLGNIQYFGAGTRLSVL.

The J gene is TRBJ1-1, the V gene TRBV7-2, with 11 bases fitting TRBD1. CDR1 is SGHTA and CDR2 is FQGNSA in the germline V gene. Germline trimming cut 5 bases from V and 3 bases from J; bases unmatched to any gene: 5. The CDR3 length is 15 residues. The CDR3 region has the DNA TGTGCCAGCAGCCGAGGGGGACAGGGGGACACTGAAGCTTTCTTT. Protein sequence: CASSRGGQGDTEAFF.

The chain joins TRBV7-3 to TRBJ2-3, with D perhaps matching TRBD1 or TRBD2 (5 bases each). Germline V gene data show CDR1 as SGHTA and CDR2 as FQGTGA. The V end lost 7 bases, the J end lost 2 bases, and 13 bases lay between the germline ends. This CDR3 comprises 14 residues. CDR3 protein: CASTIGGNTDTQYF. CDR3 nucleotides: TGTGCCAGCACCATTGGGGGAAACACAGATACGCAGTATTTT.